Presented here are 29 T cell receptor beta chains from one specimen sequenced in a study of identical twins. TCRdb reprocessed the 5' RACE reads via MiXCR and lists one record per CDR3 protein. The table has fewer than 900,000 distinct CDR3 sequences, around 20% seen once. This sample was shared with a second study, whose subject was T cells expressing NK-cell markers.

The sequencing input was PBMCs. These receptors were taken from a woman between 18 and 29 years old in good health.

This clonotype was seen more than once but under ten times. The chain is built from TRBV25-1 and TRBJ2-1; 9 bases are shared with TRBD2. The J segment lost 8 bases and the V segment lost 5 bases, leaving 13 bases of the junction unmatched. The CDR3 length is 16 residues. CDR1 and CDR2 from the germline V gene are MGHDK and SYGVNS. CDR3 sequence: CASSPRAGGSLHEQFF. The CDR3 DNA sequence: TGTGCCAGCAGTCCACGAGCGGGAGGCTCCCTACATGAGCAGTTCTTC.

This clonotype was seen many times. The V gene is TRBV3-1, the J gene TRBJ2-4; the match to TRBD2 covers 9 bases. The J segment lost 8 bases and the V segment lost 3 bases, leaving 5 bases of the junction unmatched. This CDR3 spans 14 amino acids. Germline V gene sequence: CDR1 LGHDT, CDR2 YNNKEL (reference sequence). CDR3 coding DNA: TGTGCCAGCAGCCAGGGCGGGGGGGCTGACATTCAGTACTTC. Residues: CASSQGGGADIQYF.

In this sample, this clonotype turned up once. The chain joins TRBV11-1 to TRBJ2-7; 7 nucleotides line up with TRBD1. The CDR3 spans 18 residues. CDR1 is SGHAT, CDR2 FQDESV, per germline (reference sequence). With 2 bases clipped from V and 0 bases from J, the junction kept 13 bases outside the gene matches. The CDR3 is CASSLSISPGDSSYEQYF. For the CDR3, the DNA is TGTGCCAGCAGCTTATCGATTTCTCCCGGGGACAGCTCCTACGAGCAGTACTTC.

This clonotype occurred a few times. The gene calls are TRBV9 and TRBJ2-3; no clear D gene. The CDR3 totals 12 residues. The ends were cut back, 6 bases at V and 9 bases at J, with 14 bases in the middle. CDR1 SGDLS and CDR2 YYNGEE come from the germline V gene. The CDR3 loop reads CASTSTWGTQYF. DNA for the CDR3: TGTGCCAGCACCTCTACATGGGGAACGCAGTATTTT.

The CDR3 region is CASSHIAGLDQFF. CDR3 bases: TGTGCCAGCAGTCACATCGCAGGCCTAGACCAGTTCTTC. This chain links TRBV3-1 with TRBJ2-1; no clear D. The CDR3 loop spans 13 amino acids. Trimming took off 6 bases at V and 13 bases at J, with 19 bases between the two ends. Germline-derived CDR1 and CDR2 are LGHDT and YNNKEL (reference sequence).

J is TRBJ2-1 and V is TRBV18, with 7 bases identical to TRBD2. CDR3 length: 15 amino acids. Looked up from germline, CDR1 is KGHSH and CDR2 is LQKENI. The V gene end was trimmed by 6 bases and the J gene end by 4 bases; junction bases not matched to a gene: 9. The CDR3 sequence is CASSPDLAAYNEQFF. The DNA of the CDR3 is TGTGCCAGCTCGCCGGACCTAGCGGCTTACAATGAGCAGTTCTTC.

This clonotype has a handful of counts. The V and J genes are TRBV5-5 and TRBJ2-7, with TRBD1 matching over 8 bases. CDR1 SGHKS and CDR2 YYEKEE come from the germline V gene (reference sequence). This CDR3 has 14 residues. J was trimmed by 5 bases and V by 4 bases; bases with no gene match: 8. Here the CDR3 reads CASSPGQGINEQYF. The CDR3 bases are TGTGCCAGCAGCCCCGGACAGGGTATCAACGAGCAGTACTTC.

The rearrangement links TRBV10-3 to TRBJ2-7, with TRBD2 identical over 14 bases. V was clipped by 3 bases and J by 5 bases; unmatched bases: 9. CDR1 and CDR2 from the germline V gene are ENHRY and SYGVKD. The CDR3 covers 17 residues. For the CDR3, the DNA is TGTGCCATCAGTGATAGGACTAGCGGGAGGACGAGTCACGAGCAGTACTTC. Protein: CAISDRTSGRTSHEQYF.

This clonotype was detected only a few times. The chain carries TRBV6-1 and TRBJ1-5; maybe TRBD1 (5 bases). Germline CDR1 reads MNHNS; CDR2 reads SASEGT. The CDR3 sequence is 14 residues long. The V end lost 7 bases, the J end lost 7 bases, and 17 bases lay between the germline ends. CDR3 sequence (DNA): TGTGCCAGCACGGACCAAGACAGAGCACAGCCCCAGCATTTT. Translation: CASTDQDRAQPQHF.

This clonotype has more than one count but fewer than ten. The CDR3 DNA is TGTGCCAGCACTTGGGGGTGGGCGGCCTACGAGCAGTACTTC. This encodes CASTWGWAAYEQYF. The chain carries TRBV7-2 and TRBJ2-7, with D tentatively TRBD1 or TRBD2 (5 bases each). Trimming stripped 7 bases from V and 2 bases from J, with 15 bases between. The germline V gene encodes CDR1 SGHTA and CDR2 FQGNSA. This CDR3 contains 14 residues.

The chain uses TRBV20-1 and TRBJ2-7, with D possibly being TRBD1 or TRBD2 (5 bases each). Germline CDR1 DFQATT, CDR2 SNEGSKA (reference sequence). V was clipped by 8 bases and J by 3 bases, with 20 bases between them. This CDR3 has 14 residues. The CDR3 loop reads CSTTTGTDDYEQYF. CDR3 in DNA: TGCAGTACTACCACCGGGACCGATGACTACGAGCAGTACTTC.

This clonotype has only a few counts. The V gene is TRBV7-2, the J gene TRBJ2-3; TRBD2 matches at 8 bases. Germline lookup yields CDR1 SGHTA and CDR2 FQGNSA. This CDR3 contains 16 residues. V trimming: 5 bases; J trimming: 4 bases; junction bases outside the gene matches: 11. The CDR3 region is CASSPVAGTGADTQYF. The DNA for the CDR3 is TGTGCCAGCAGCCCGGTAGCGGGAACGGGCGCAGATACGCAGTATTTT.

This chain connects TRBV14 to TRBJ2-5, with unresolved D. The CDR3 is made up of 13 amino acids. Trimming took 2 bases from V and 5 from J, leaving 9 bases between them. Germline V gene sequence: CDR1 SGHDN, CDR2 FVKESK. The CDR3 region has the DNA TGTGCCAGCAGCCAATACCTTCGGGAGACCCAGTACTTC. It translates to CASSQYLRETQYF. Supplemented by reference TRBV14 and TRBJ2-5, the full variable domain reads EAGVTQFPSHSVIEKGQTVTLRCDPISGHDNLYWYRRVMGKEIKFLLHFVKESKQDESGMPNNRFLAERTGGTYSTLKVQPAELEDSGVYFCASSQYLRETQYFGPGTRLLVL.

The rearrangement uses TRBV5-1 and TRBJ2-1, with 13 nucleotides matching TRBD2. The CDR3 has 16 amino acids. CDR1 and CDR2 (germline): SGHRS, YFSETQ. J lost 3 bases, V lost 4 bases, and 4 bases had no gene match. Here the CDR3 reads CASSGGLAGDYNEQFF. For the CDR3, the DNA is TGCGCCAGCAGCGGAGGACTAGCGGGGGACTACAATGAGCAGTTCTTC.

J is TRBJ2-1 and V is TRBV10-3; perhaps TRBD2 as D (5 bases). Germline V gene sequence: CDR1 ENHRY, CDR2 SYGVKD. The CDR3 consists of 13 residues. Trimming removed 0 bases at V and 9 bases at J, with 9 bases between. The CDR3, as DNA: TGTGCCATCAGTGAGTCGGGCCGGGGTGAGCAGTTCTTC. Translating gives CAISESGRGEQFF.

This clonotype has a count of ten or more. The J gene is TRBJ1-2, the V gene TRBV5-1, with 8 bases that match TRBD1. Germline CDR1 is SGHRS and CDR2 is YFSETQ. Trimming took 4 bases from V and 8 from J; bases not matched to a gene: 7. The length of the CDR3 is 13 residues. CDR3 region: CASSITGGDGYTF. DNA for the CDR3: TGCGCCAGCAGCATAACAGGGGGGGACGGCTACACCTTC.

This chain connects TRBV23-1 to TRBJ2-1, with 8 bases aligning to TRBD2. TRBV23-1 is given ORF status, its function remaining uncertain. The CDR3 is 11 amino acids. V gave up 9 bases and J gave up 8 bases; unmatched junction bases: 3. CDR3 DNA: TGCGCCAGGACGGGGGGGGATGAGCAGTTCTTC. It translates to CARTGGDEQFF.

The chain is built from TRBV12-3 or TRBV12-4 and TRBJ2-5; 13 nucleotides align to TRBD2. V shed 10 bases, J shed 6 bases, and the junction held 5 bases outside the gene matches. The CDR3 sequence is 13 residues long. The CDR3 DNA is TGTGCCATCACTAGCGGGAGGGGTAAGACCCAGTACTTC. Translated: CAITSGRGKTQYF.

This clonotype was detected only a few times. The chain uses TRBV20-1 and TRBJ1-6, with 7 bases matching TRBD1. CDR3 length equals 15 residues. Germline V gene lookup returns CDR1 DFQATT and CDR2 SNEGSKA (reference sequence). Trimming at V came to 0 bases and at J to 11 bases, leaving 10 bases not matched to a gene. The CDR3 sequence: CSARETGAVVTPLHF. CDR3 bases: TGCAGTGCTAGAGAAACAGGGGCCGTGGTGACACCCCTCCACTTT.

The rearrangement joins TRBV13 to TRBJ1-2; D is unclear. The CDR3 totals 13 residues. Trimming left V 0 bases short and J 8 bases short, with 10 bases between. Germline V gene sequence: CDR1 PRHDT, CDR2 FYEKMQ (reference sequence). CDR3 nucleotides: TGTGCCAGCAGCTTAGGCCAGTTCGAAGGCTACACCTTC. Its protein is CASSLGQFEGYTF.

This clonotype has a handful of counts. The chain is built from TRBV20-1 and TRBJ2-1; D ambiguous. The CDR3 runs to 15 residues. The germline CDR1 and CDR2 sequences are DFQATT and SNEGSKA (reference sequence). V lost 4 bases and J lost 2, with 15 bases in between. CDR3 sequence: CSATRTQNAYNEQFF. In DNA form, the CDR3 reads TGCAGTGCTACCCGCACCCAAAATGCCTACAATGAGCAGTTCTTC.

This clonotype appeared many times. The chain couples TRBV5-1 to TRBJ2-5; 12 nucleotides align to TRBD2. The CDR3 runs 16 residues. The trim removed 4 bases at V and 1 base at J, leaving 5 bases unmatched. Per the germline V gene, CDR1 is SGHRS and CDR2 is YFSETQ. The CDR3 protein is CASSPGTSGLQETQYF. CDR3 nucleotides: TGCGCCAGCAGCCCCGGGACTAGCGGGCTCCAAGAGACCCAGTACTTC.

This chain joins TRBV7-8 and TRBJ2-2; the match to TRBD2 covers 8 bases. The CDR3 is 13 residues long. Germline loops: CDR1 SGHVS, CDR2 FQNEAQ. V lost 7 bases and J lost 5; bases outside the gene matches: 3. Here the CDR3 reads CASKLAGTGELFF. In DNA form, the CDR3 reads TGTGCCAGCAAGCTAGCGGGTACCGGGGAGCTGTTTTTT.

The chain employs TRBV24-1 and TRBJ2-3, with no clear D. Trimming left V 4 bases short and J 6 bases short, with 7 bases between. The CDR3 loop spans 12 amino acids. CDR1 KGHDR and CDR2 SFDVKD come from the germline V gene. In DNA form, the CDR3 reads TGTGCCACCAGTGACCTTATGGATACGCAGTATTTT. Translated: CATSDLMDTQYF.

This clonotype has just a few counts. The chain couples TRBV13 to TRBJ2-1; perhaps TRBD1 as D (5 bases). The V end lost 6 bases, the J end lost 0 bases, and 12 bases lay between the germline ends. Germline V gene lookup returns CDR1 PRHDT and CDR2 FYEKMQ (reference sequence). The CDR3 extends over 15 amino acids. CDR3 region: CASRERGSSYNEQFF. The CDR3, as DNA: TGTGCCAGCAGAGAAAGGGGAAGCTCCTACAATGAGCAGTTCTTC.

Comments on this clonotype: Mismatch with germline at one junction end may stem from a read error. The rearrangement links TRBV5-8 to TRBJ1-2; D gene unclear. The CDR3 extends over 16 amino acids. CDR1 and CDR2 (germline): SGHTS, YDEGEE. The CDR3 reads CASSSNGGPRNSGYTF. In nucleotides, the CDR3 is TGTGCCAGCAGCTCGAACGGAGGGCCAAGAAACTCTGGCTACACCTTC. Full variable domain (remainder filled in from reference TRBV5-8 and TRBJ1-2): EAGVTQSPTHLIKTRGQQATLRCSPISGHTSVYWYQQALGLGLQFLLWYDEGEERNRGNFPPRFSGRQFPNYSSELNVNALELEDSALYLCASSSNGGPRNSGYTFGSGTRLTVV.

This clonotype was seen a few times. This chain uses TRBV12-3 or TRBV12-4 with TRBJ2-5; perhaps TRBD2 as D (5 bases). V lost 3 bases to trimming and J lost 2 bases, with 13 bases between them. The CDR3 has 15 residues. In DNA, the CDR3 is TGTGCCAGCAGTTTCCTAGCAGAGGGTCAAGAGACCCAGTACTTC. Its translation is CASSFLAEGQETQYF.

The chain employs TRBV20-1 and TRBJ1-3, with D possibly TRBD1 on 5 matching bases. The CDR3 consists of 12 residues. Germline CDR1 reads DFQATT; CDR2 reads SNEGSKA (reference sequence). Deletions cut 6 bases from V and 3 bases from J, with 9 bases between. The CDR3 DNA is TGCAGTGCCGCTGGGGGTGGAAACACCATATATTTT. Translated, it gives CSAAGGGNTIYF.

This chain links TRBV20-1 with TRBJ2-7; the match to TRBD1 covers 8 bases. V lost 6 bases to trimming and J lost 2 bases; unmatched junction nucleotides: 12. The CDR3 covers 15 residues. Germline V gene data show CDR1 as DFQATT and CDR2 as SNEGSKA (reference sequence). As DNA, the CDR3 is TGCAGTGCAGCTCGTCCGGGACAGGACACCTACGAGCAGTACTTC. Amino acid sequence: CSAARPGQDTYEQYF.